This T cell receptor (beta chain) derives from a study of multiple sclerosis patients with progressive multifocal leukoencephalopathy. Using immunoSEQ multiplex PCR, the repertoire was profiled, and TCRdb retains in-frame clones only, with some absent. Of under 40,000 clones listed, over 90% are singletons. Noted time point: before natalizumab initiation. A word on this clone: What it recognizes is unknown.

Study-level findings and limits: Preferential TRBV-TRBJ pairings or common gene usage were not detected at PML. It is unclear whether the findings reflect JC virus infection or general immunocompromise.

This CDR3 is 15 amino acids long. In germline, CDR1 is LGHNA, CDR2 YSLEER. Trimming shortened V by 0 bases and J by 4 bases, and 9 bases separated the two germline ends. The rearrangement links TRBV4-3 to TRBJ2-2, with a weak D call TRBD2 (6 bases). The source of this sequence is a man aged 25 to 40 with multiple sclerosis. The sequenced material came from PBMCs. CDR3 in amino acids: CASSQEAGRTGELFF. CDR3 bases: TGCGCCAGCAGCCAAGAGGCGGGACGCACCGGGGAGCTGTTTTTT.